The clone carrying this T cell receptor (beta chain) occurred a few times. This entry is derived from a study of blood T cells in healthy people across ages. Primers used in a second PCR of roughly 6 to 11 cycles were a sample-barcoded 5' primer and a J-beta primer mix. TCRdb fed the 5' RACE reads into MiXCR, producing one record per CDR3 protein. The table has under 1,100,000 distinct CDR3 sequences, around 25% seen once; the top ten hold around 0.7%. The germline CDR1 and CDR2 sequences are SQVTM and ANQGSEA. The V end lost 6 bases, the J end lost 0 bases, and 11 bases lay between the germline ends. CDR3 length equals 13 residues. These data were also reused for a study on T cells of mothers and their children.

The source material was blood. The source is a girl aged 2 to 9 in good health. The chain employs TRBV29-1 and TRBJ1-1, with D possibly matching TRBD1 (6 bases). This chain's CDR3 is CSVSGQMNTEAFF. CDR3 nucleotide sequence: TGCAGCGTCTCAGGACAGATGAACACTGAAGCTTTCTTT.